The 5 T cell receptor beta chains presented below share a single source sample, sequenced in a study of molecular identifiers for immune sequencing clone quantification. TCRdb re-analysed the PCR reads in MiXCR, keeping a single row per CDR3 protein. Of about 23,000 distinct CDR3 sequences listed, more than 15% are singletons. The sequencing sample was made of naive CD8+ T cells from blood, with Jurkat cell RNA spiked in. Subset in this sample: FACS-sorted CD8+CD4-CCR7+CD45RA+ naive T cells. Receptors originate from a human donor in good health. Some libraries in this study had Jurkat cell RNA spiked in.

Many counts were recorded for this clonotype. The chain has TRBV4-2 and TRBJ1-1; no reliable D call. The V gene lost 0 bases and the J gene lost 0 bases, with 8 bases spanning the gap. Looked up from germline, CDR1 is LGHNA and CDR2 is YNFKEQ. This CDR3 contains 15 residues. The CDR3 is CASSQDLYLNTEAFF. The DNA of the CDR3 is TGTGCCAGCAGCCAAGATCTGTATCTGAACACTGAAGCTTTCTTT.

With regard to this clonotype: A single base separates this from a much larger clone, so it may be a read error. The chain couples TRBV29-1 to TRBJ2-3; D perhaps matches TRBD1 (5 bases). The CDR3 contains 13 residues. Germline values: CDR1 SQVTM, CDR2 ANQGSEA. V lost 4 bases, J lost 1 base, and 9 bases lay in between. CDR3 DNA: TGCAGCGTTGTGGGGCCTGGCACAGATACGCAGTATTTT. Amino acid sequence: CSVVGPGTDTQYF.

This clonotype was picked up many times. The chain employs TRBV7-9 and TRBJ2-2; 7 nucleotides align to TRBD2. The CDR3 sequence is 17 residues long. Germline CDR1 reads SEHNR; CDR2 reads FQNEAQ (reference sequence). The V gene end was trimmed by 5 bases and the J gene end by 6 bases; junction bases not matched to a gene: 15. The DNA for the CDR3 is TGTGCCAGCAGCACCATTTTCGCGGGAGTTGGAGCCGGGGAGCTGTTTTTT. Translation: CASSTIFAGVGAGELFF.

This clonotype was counted at least ten times. The chain uses TRBV5-6 and TRBJ1-2, with unresolved D. Trimming removed 0 bases from V and 10 bases from J, with 13 bases in between. This CDR3 is built from 13 residues. Germline CDR1 SGHDT, CDR2 YYEEEE. The CDR3 nucleotides read TGTGCCAGCAGCTTGGAAGCTTCACCTGTCTACACCTTC. It yields the protein CASSLEASPVYTF.

This clonotype was recorded at least ten times. The rearrangement uses TRBV27 and TRBJ1-5; 7 nucleotides match TRBD1. The CDR3 runs 14 residues. V was pared by 6 bases and J by 2 bases, with 4 bases of the junction left unmatched. Germline values: CDR1 MNHEY, CDR2 SMNVEV (reference sequence). As DNA, the CDR3 is TGTGCCAGCAGAAACAGGGGCGGCAATCAGCCCCAGCATTTT. Its translation is CASRNRGGNQPQHF.